One and the same sample provided the 25 T cell receptor beta chains below, sequenced in a study of blood T cell repertoires in COVID-19. TCRdb keeps only in-frame clones here, not all; method: immunoSEQ multiplex PCR. The table lists 300,000 to 400,000 clones, about 90% of them singletons. The sequenced sample consisted of peripheral blood. These receptor sequences come from a woman aged 25 to 39 with COVID-19, enrolled during active disease.

V gene TRBV24-1 combines with J gene TRBJ2-3, with TRBD2 matching over 8 bases. The ends lost 9 bases at V and 6 bases at J; junction bases unmatched: 16. CDR1 and CDR2 from the germline V gene are KGHDR and SFDVKD. The CDR3 is 16 amino acids. The CDR3 sequence: CATRKADAGGDDTQYF. The CDR3 nucleotides read TGTGCCACCCGAAAAGCCGACGCGGGAGGCGACGATACGCAGTATTTT.

DNA of the CDR3: TGTGCCAGCAGTTATAGGACGGGGTGGGGCTACACCTTC. Its translation is CASSYRTGWGYTF. This chain links TRBV27 with TRBJ1-2; no definite D call. Germline CDR1 and CDR2: MNHEY and SMNVEV (reference sequence). The CDR3 length is 13 residues. V lost 4 bases, J lost 8 bases, and 14 bases lay in between.

The chain employs TRBV5-4 and TRBJ2-1; 8 nucleotides agree with TRBD1. Germline V gene lookup returns CDR1 SGHNT and CDR2 YYREEE (reference sequence). J was trimmed by 3 bases and V by 0 bases; bases with no gene match: 2. This CDR3 has 15 amino acids. The DNA for the CDR3 is TGTGCCAGCAGCTTGGGACAGGGGATCTACAATGAGCAGTTCTTC. Protein product: CASSLGQGIYNEQFF. The variable domain in full, with the rest retrieved from reference TRBV5-4 and TRBJ2-1, is ETGVTQSPTHLIKTRGQQVTLRCSSQSGHNTVSWYQQALGQGPQFIFQYYREEENGRGNFPPRFSGLQFPNYSSELNVNALELDDSALYLCASSLGQGIYNEQFFGPGTRLTVL.

The chain uses TRBV18 and TRBJ2-5, with D unclear. CDR1 and CDR2 from the germline V gene are KGHSH and LQKENI. CDR3 length equals 11 residues. The V gene lost 2 bases and the J gene lost 5 bases, with 3 bases spanning the gap. CDR3 coding DNA: TGTGCCAGCTCACCAGCGGAGACCCAGTACTTC. This gives the protein CASSPAETQYF. Supplemented by reference TRBV18 and TRBJ2-5, the full variable domain reads NAGVMQNPRHLVRRRGQEARLRCSPMKGHSHVYWYRQLPEEGLKFMVYLQKENIIDESGMPKERFSAEFPKEGPSILRIQQVVRGDSAAYFCASSPAETQYFGPGTRLLVL.

This chain uses TRBV12-2 with TRBJ2-1; the table's D call, TRBD1, has no DNA check behind it. TRBV12-2 constitutes a pseudogene. The CDR3 is 13 residues long. The CDR3 here is CASRKDRGNEQFF. DNA of the CDR3: TGTGCAAGTCGCAAAGACAGGGGAAATGAGCAGTTCTTC.

V and J are TRBV3-1 (or the pseudogene TRBV3-2) and TRBJ2-7, with D tentatively TRBD1 (6 bases). In germline, CDR1 is LGHDT, CDR2 YNNKEL (reference sequence). Trimming left V 3 bases short and J 6 bases short, with 12 bases between. This CDR3 region has 13 residues. CDR3 in amino acids: CASSQDRDLEQYF. DNA for the CDR3: TGTGCCAGCAGCCAGGACAGAGATCTCGAGCAGTACTTC.

This chain joins TRBV11-2 and TRBJ2-4, with D possibly matching TRBD1 (6 bases). Trimming removed 4 bases from V and 5 bases from J, with 18 bases in between. This CDR3 contains 16 residues. The germline gives CDR1 SGHAT, CDR2 FQNNGV. CDR3 protein: CASSYAGTRVQNIQYF. CDR3 coding DNA: TGTGCCAGCAGCTACGCCGGGACAAGGGTTCAAAACATTCAGTACTTC. Full variable domain (remainder filled in from reference TRBV11-2 and TRBJ2-4): EAGVAQSPRYKIIEKRQSVAFWCNPISGHATLYWYQQILGQGPKLLIQFQNNGVVDDSQLPKDRFSAERLKGVDSTLKIQPAKLEDSAVYLCASSYAGTRVQNIQYFGAGTRLSVL.

The J gene is TRBJ2-4, the V gene TRBV27, with TRBD1 matching over 7 bases. From germline, CDR1 is MNHEY and CDR2 SMNVEV (reference sequence). Trimming removed 7 bases from V and 7 bases from J; junction bases left unmatched: 7. CDR3 length: 13 residues. The CDR3 region has the DNA TGTGCCAGCATGCGGCAGGGGGTGAACATTCAGTACTTC. Amino acid sequence: CASMRQGVNIQYF.

V gene TRBV5-1 combines with J gene TRBJ1-4, with TRBD1 matching 9 bases. The germline V gene has CDR1 SGHRS and CDR2 YFSETQ. CDR3 length: 14 amino acids. Losses at the gene ends were 3 bases for V and 10 bases for J; bases not matched to a gene: 7. The CDR3 region has the DNA TGCGCCAGCAGCTCACCCACACAGGGGGCAAAACTGTTTTTT. Amino acid sequence: CASSSPTQGAKLFF.

This sequence joins TRBV28 and TRBJ1-2; 10 bases line up with TRBD1. The CDR3 loop spans 16 amino acids. Germline assignment: CDR1 MDHEN and CDR2 SYDVKM. V lost 5 bases to trimming and J lost 3 bases; unmatched junction nucleotides: 9. The CDR3: CASSPPTGGDYYGYTF. The DNA for the CDR3 is TGTGCCAGCAGTCCACCGACAGGGGGCGACTACTATGGCTACACCTTC.

The DNA of the CDR3 is TGTGCGAGCGGACCGGGACAGAGCCATGAAAAACTGTTTTTT. Its protein is CASGPGQSHEKLFF. The chain employs TRBV7-2 and TRBJ1-4, with 7 bases lining up with TRBD1. The CDR3 loop spans 14 amino acids. Germline V gene lookup returns CDR1 SGHTA and CDR2 FQGNSA. Full variable domain (remainder filled in from reference TRBV7-2 and TRBJ1-4): GAGVSQSPSNKVTEKGKDVELRCDPISGHTALYWYRQSLGQGLEFLIYFQGNSAPDKSGLPSDRFSAERTGGSVSTLTIQRTQQEDSAVYLCASGPGQSHEKLFFGSGTQLSVL.

The V gene is TRBV5-1, the J gene TRBJ2-3; weak D call: TRBD2 (6 bases). The length of the CDR3 is 14 residues. The V and J ends lost 4 bases and 3 bases respectively, with 12 bases between them. CDR1 is SGHRS and CDR2 is YFSETQ in the germline V gene. The CDR3 DNA follows: TGCGCCAGCAGCGGAGGGCTGGGGACAGATACGCAGTATTTT. This gives the protein CASSGGLGTDTQYF.

The gene calls are TRBV4-1 and TRBJ2-1, with TRBD2 identical over 11 bases. Per the germline V gene, CDR1 is MGHRA and CDR2 is YSYEKL. The CDR3 totals 16 residues. V trimming: 3 bases; J trimming: 9 bases; junction bases outside the gene matches: 10. The CDR3 DNA reads TGCGCCAGCAGCCATGGAAGTAGCGGGAGGGCCGGTGAGCAGTTCTTC. It encodes CASSHGSSGRAGEQFF.

The rearrangement joins TRBV5-4 to TRBJ2-1, with no clear D. Germline CDR1 SGHNT, CDR2 YYREEE (reference sequence). Between the trimmed V and J ends, which lost 0 bases and 6 bases, there was a span of 7 bases. This CDR3 has 13 amino acids. This CDR3 reads CASSLGQPNEQFF. CDR3 nucleotide sequence: TGTGCCAGCAGCTTGGGGCAACCCAATGAGCAGTTCTTC.

The V gene is TRBV7-2, the J gene TRBJ2-2, with D perhaps matching TRBD2 (6 bases). Germline CDR1 reads SGHTA; CDR2 reads FQGNSA. Trimming pared 1 base from V and 2 bases from J, leaving 11 bases between. This CDR3 has 16 residues. CDR3 amino acids: CASSLGGTANTGELFF. CDR3 nucleotides: TGTGCCAGCAGCTTAGGGGGGACTGCCAACACCGGGGAGCTGTTTTTT.

The CDR3 nucleotides are TGTGCCAGTAGTATCCTCGGGACAGAGAACACTGAAGCTTTCTTT. Translation gives CASSILGTENTEAFF. The chain uses TRBV19 and TRBJ1-1; 7 bases are a match to TRBD1. Germline values: CDR1 LNHDA, CDR2 SQIVND (reference sequence). The V and J ends lost 3 bases and 1 base, in that order; junction bases with no gene match: 5. The CDR3 has 15 residues.

The chain combines TRBV27 with TRBJ2-3; 12 bases map to TRBD2. Germline loops: CDR1 MNHEY, CDR2 SMNVEV (reference sequence). The CDR3 spans 15 residues. With V trimmed by 7 bases and J by 5 bases, 7 bases remained unmatched. The CDR3 nucleotides read TGTGCCAGCACCCCTAGGGGACTAGCGGGAGATACGCAGTATTTT. This codes for CASTPRGLAGDTQYF.

Details on this clone: At one end, the junction sequence differs from germline, possibly due to a read error. V is TRBV12-3 or TRBV12-4 and J is TRBJ2-3; 8 bases align to TRBD2. The CDR3 consists of 12 residues. In DNA, the CDR3 is TGTGCAAGCACTACTAGCGGCACCACGCAGTATTTT. It yields the protein CASTTSGTTQYF.

V and J are TRBV5-6 and TRBJ2-4, with D possibly TRBD2 on 5 matching bases. Trimming stripped 0 bases from V and 5 bases from J, with 12 bases between. Germline CDR1 is SGHDT and CDR2 is YYEEEE. CDR3 size: 15 residues. The DNA for the CDR3 is TGTGCCAGCAGCTTGGTTAGAGAGGGTCAAAACATTCAGTACTTC. It specifies CASSLVREGQNIQYF.

The J gene is TRBJ1-2, the V gene TRBV7-2, with TRBD1 matching over 8 bases. J was trimmed by 4 bases and V by 1 base; bases with no gene match: 5. Germline V gives CDR1 SGHTA, CDR2 FQGNSA. The length of the CDR3 is 15 residues. The CDR3 DNA reads as TGTGCCAGCAGCTTAGTGTCAGGGGGCGGCTATGGCTACACCTTC. Translated: CASSLVSGGGYGYTF.

The genes are TRBV3-1 (or the pseudogene TRBV3-2) and TRBJ1-3; D possibly corresponds to TRBD1 (6 bases). The V and J ends lost 6 bases and 0 bases respectively, with 15 bases between them. CDR3 length: 16 amino acids. CDR1 and CDR2 (germline): LGHDT, YNNKEL (reference sequence). CDR3 residues: CASRHCTGSSGNTIYF. The CDR3 DNA follows: TGTGCCAGCAGACACTGTACAGGGAGCTCTGGAAACACCATATATTTT.

V usage is TRBV7-2 and J usage is TRBJ2-2; 12 positions agree with TRBD2. V lost 4 bases, J lost 5 bases, and 11 bases stayed unmatched. The V gene's germline CDR1 is SGHTA and CDR2 FQGNSA. The CDR3 is 18 amino acids. The CDR3 loop reads CASSSRASGGAKTGELFF. As DNA, the CDR3 is TGTGCCAGCAGCTCAAGAGCTAGCGGGGGGGCAAAGACCGGGGAGCTGTTTTTT.

The V call is TRBV7-2, the J call TRBJ2-5, with D tentatively TRBD2 (5 bases). This CDR3 has 13 residues. The germline V and J ends were trimmed by 4 bases and 3 bases, with 9 bases remaining between them. From germline, CDR1 is SGHTA and CDR2 FQGNSA. CDR3 sequence reads: CASSSSPEETQYF. The CDR3 region has the DNA TGTGCCAGCAGCTCTAGCCCGGAAGAGACCCAGTACTTC.

This chain links TRBV11-2 with TRBJ2-1; tentative D call: TRBD2 (5 bases). Deletions cut 4 bases from V and 3 bases from J, with 7 bases between. The CDR3 covers 13 residues. Germline V gene lookup returns CDR1 SGHAT and CDR2 FQNNGV. The CDR3 sequence is CASSSTNYNEQFF. The CDR3 region has the DNA TGTGCCAGCAGCTCGACTAACTACAATGAGCAGTTCTTC.

The chain carries TRBV28 and TRBJ2-1, with 11 bases aligning to TRBD2. Per the germline V gene, CDR1 is MDHEN and CDR2 is SYDVKM. Unmatched junction bases numbered 4, after V lost 6 bases and J lost 3 bases. The CDR3 runs 15 residues. The CDR3 DNA reads as TGTGCCAGCAGCAGACTAGCGGGACGCTACAATGAGCAGTTCTTC. It yields the protein CASSRLAGRYNEQFF.